The source of this TCR beta chain is a study of CD8+ T cells in alopecia areata. Looked up from germline, CDR1 is MNHEY and CDR2 is SVGAGI. V trimming: 2 bases; J trimming: 8 bases; junction bases outside the gene matches: 7. The CDR3 is 14 residues long. Following extraction, RNA underwent reverse transcription to cDNA, which served as the sequencing template. Data came from immunoSEQ multiplex PCR; TCRdb stores just in-frame clones and leaves some out. In the table there are approximately 150,000 clones, 58% of which are singletons. Treatment given: oral pan-JAK inhibitor, 5-10 mg twice daily. The receptor comes from a human donor with alopecia areata. The J gene is TRBJ1-2, the V gene TRBV6-5; 8 bases are shared with TRBD1. The sequencing here drew on CD4+ T cells sorted from blood, taken between weeks 55 and 65, from a patient treated with tofacitinib. CDR3 bases: TGTGCCAGCAGTTACGCAGGGGGCGCGCTCGGCTACACCTTC. This sequence encodes CASSYAGGALGYTF.